Below, 22 T cell receptor beta chains from the same sample are listed, as sequenced in a study of blood T cell repertoires in COVID-19. Profiled with immunoSEQ multiplex PCR; TCRdb holds only in-frame clones, not every one. The sample lists about 380,000 clones; 89% were seen once. Sequencing was carried out using peripheral blood. All receptors derive from a man aged 40-55 years with acute or convalescent COVID-19.

As concerns this clone: The sample holds other DNA sequences that translate to the same CDR3. In DNA, the CDR3 is TGTGCCAGTAGTATATTCAGCTCTGGAAACACCATATATTTT. It codes for CASSIFSSGNTIYF. The J gene is TRBJ1-3, the V gene TRBV19; no clear D. The ends were cut back, 2 bases at V and 0 bases at J, with 5 bases in the middle. This CDR3 contains 14 residues. Germline values: CDR1 LNHDA, CDR2 SQIVND (reference sequence).

The genes are TRBV5-1 and TRBJ2-1; 7 bases line up with TRBD2. CDR3 length equals 15 residues. V shed 4 bases, J shed 7 bases, and the junction held 11 bases outside the gene matches. Looked up from germline, CDR1 is SGHRS and CDR2 is YFSETQ. The CDR3 DNA reads TGCGCCAGCAGCAAAGGCCGGGACTACTTAAATGAGCAGTTCTTC. This translates into CASSKGRDYLNEQFF.

The rearrangement joins TRBV30 to TRBJ1-3; D might be TRBD1 (6 bases). CDR3 length equals 15 residues. Germline loops: CDR1 GTSNPN, CDR2 SVGIG (reference sequence). V lost 1 base and J lost 3, with 13 bases in between. CDR3 sequence: CAWSAGTRNGNTIYF. The CDR3 DNA reads TGTGCCTGGAGTGCCGGGACACGGAATGGAAACACCATATATTTT.

The chain uses TRBV5-1 and TRBJ1-4; D is ambiguous. The germline V gene has CDR1 SGHRS and CDR2 YFSETQ. The ends were cut back, 0 bases at V and 6 bases at J, with 12 bases in the middle. CDR3 length equals 15 residues. CDR3: CASSLDGGADEKLFF. The CDR3 DNA reads TGCGCCAGCAGCTTGGACGGCGGAGCCGATGAAAAACTGTTTTTT.

The CDR3 region has the DNA TGTGCCAGCAGCTTGGTCAGCGCCTACGAGCAGTACTTC. This translates into CASSLVSAYEQYF. This chain uses TRBV5-5 with TRBJ2-7; D not resolved. The germline V gene has CDR1 SGHKS and CDR2 YYEKEE (reference sequence). With 0 bases removed from V and 2 bases from J, the gap between germline ends came to 6 bases. The CDR3 contains 13 residues.

The chain carries TRBV11-3 and TRBJ2-7; 7 bases fit TRBD1. V was pared by 5 bases and J by 6 bases, with 10 bases of the junction left unmatched. CDR1 and CDR2 from the germline V gene are SGHNT and YENEEA. This CDR3 has 14 residues. DNA of the CDR3: TGTGCCAGCAGCCCCGGACAGGAATGGGGCGAGCAGTACTTC. It encodes CASSPGQEWGEQYF.

This chain joins TRBV6-8 and TRBJ1-2; no definite D call. This CDR3 region has 14 residues. The V gene's germline CDR1 is MNHGY and CDR2 SAAAGT. The V end was cut by 2 bases, the J end by 7 bases, with 14 bases between. The CDR3 coding sequence is TGTGCCAGCAGTTACCCACCCCGGTTCTCTGGCTACACCTTC. It yields the protein CASSYPPRFSGYTF.

This clone was recorded once. The chain carries TRBV7-2 and TRBJ2-2; 12 bases align to TRBD2. Germline trimming cut 3 bases from V and 7 bases from J; bases unmatched to any gene: 3. Germline V CDR1 and CDR2: SGHTA, FQGNSA. CDR3 length: 15 residues. The chain's CDR3 is CASSFVTSGSGELFF. CDR3 DNA: TGTGCCAGCAGCTTTGTGACTAGCGGGAGCGGGGAGCTGTTTTTT.

This chain uses TRBV5-1 with TRBJ2-1, with 9 positions matching TRBD2. CDR3 length: 14 amino acids. CDR1 is SGHRS and CDR2 is YFSETQ in the germline V gene. V lost 4 bases and J lost 8; bases outside the gene matches: 7. CDR3 nucleotide sequence: TGCGCCAGCAGCCCTAGTAGCGGGAGCGATGAGCAGTTCTTC. Translation: CASSPSSGSDEQFF.

V is TRBV6-5 and J is TRBJ1-6; D is unclear. The CDR3 totals 13 residues. Germline lookup yields CDR1 MNHEY and CDR2 SVGAGI. V was cut by 6 bases and J by 7 bases, with 10 bases left in between. The CDR3 region has the DNA TGTGCCAGCAGGGAGGACGGGAATTCACCCCTCCACTTT. Its translation: CASREDGNSPLHF.

J is TRBJ1-1 and V is TRBV7-9, with a possible D match to TRBD1 (6 bases). The CDR3 covers 14 residues. Germline lookup yields CDR1 SEHNR and CDR2 FQNEAQ (reference sequence). Deletions cut 6 bases from V and 1 base from J, with 12 bases between. CDR3 residues: CASRNTGTNTEAFF. In DNA form, the CDR3 reads TGTGCCAGCAGAAATACAGGGACGAACACTGAAGCTTTCTTT.

The V and J genes are TRBV7-2 and TRBJ1-5; D uncertain. Trimming pared 5 bases from V and 0 bases from J, leaving 11 bases between. Germline V CDR1 and CDR2: SGHTA, FQGNSA. The CDR3 is 15 residues long. The DNA for the CDR3 is TGTGCCAGCAGCCTACTTGACTTTAGCAATCAGCCCCAGCATTTT. This gives the protein CASSLLDFSNQPQHF.

V and J are TRBV30 and TRBJ1-5; 12 bases fit TRBD1. The V segment lost 5 bases and the J segment 9 bases; nucleotides outside the gene matches: 11. CDR1 is GTSNPN, CDR2 SVGIG, per germline (reference sequence). CDR3 size: 15 residues. The CDR3 spells CAWGTGGAGLRPQHF. The CDR3 region has the DNA TGTGCCTGGGGGACAGGGGGCGCAGGGTTAAGGCCCCAGCATTTT.

The CDR3 is CASSLDRLYTDTQYF. The DNA of the CDR3 is TGCGCCAGCAGCTTGGACAGGCTCTACACAGATACGCAGTATTTT. J is TRBJ2-3 and V is TRBV5-1; D is possibly TRBD1 (5 bases). Trimming took 0 bases from V and 2 from J, leaving 10 bases between them. Germline V gives CDR1 SGHRS, CDR2 YFSETQ. The CDR3 has 15 residues.

This clone was found a few times. The chain recombines TRBV3-1 (or the pseudogene TRBV3-2) with TRBJ1-4, with 7 bases fitting TRBD1. CDR1 LGHDT and CDR2 YNNKEL come from the germline V gene (reference sequence). Trimming removed 4 bases from V and 8 bases from J; junction bases left unmatched: 7. This CDR3 spans 14 amino acids. The CDR3 spells CASSRDSGREKLFF. In DNA, the CDR3 is TGTGCCAGCAGCCGGGACAGTGGGCGGGAAAAACTGTTTTTT.

This sequence joins TRBV28 and TRBJ2-5; D not certain. V was trimmed by 6 bases and J by 0 bases, leaving 2 bases between them. The CDR3 covers 11 residues. Germline loops: CDR1 MDHEN, CDR2 SYDVKM. The CDR3: CASSNQETQYF. The DNA for the CDR3 is TGTGCCAGCAGCAACCAAGAGACCCAGTACTTC.

This clone was picked up many times. Other DNA sequences in the same sample also yield this CDR3. The chain links TRBV28 to TRBJ1-5; unclear D gene. CDR3 size: 12 residues. In germline, CDR1 is MDHEN, CDR2 SYDVKM. V dropped 2 bases and J dropped 3 bases, with 2 bases sitting between them. For the CDR3, the DNA is TGTGCCAGCAGTTTACTCAATCAGCCCCAGCATTTT. Encoded protein: CASSLLNQPQHF. The variable domain in full, with the rest retrieved from reference TRBV28 and TRBJ1-5, is DVKVTQSSRYLVKRTGEKVFLECVQDMDHENMFWYRQDPGLGLRLIYFSYDVKMKEKGDIPEGYSVSREKKERFSLILESASTNQTSMYLCASSLLNQPQHFGDGTRLSIL.

This chain joins TRBV28 and TRBJ1-1; 10 nucleotides line up with TRBD1. The V and J ends lost 6 bases and 1 base, in that order; junction bases with no gene match: 11. Germline V gene lookup returns CDR1 MDHEN and CDR2 SYDVKM. The CDR3 is 17 residues long. This CDR3 reads CASRTPGQGWKNTEAFF. In DNA form, the CDR3 reads TGTGCCAGCAGGACCCCGGGACAGGGGTGGAAGAACACTGAAGCTTTCTTT.

With respect to this clone: Other DNA sequences in the same sample also yield this CDR3. The rearrangement links TRBV19 to TRBJ2-2; perhaps TRBD1 as D (6 bases). Trimming shortened V by 5 bases and J by 6 bases, and 16 bases separated the two germline ends. Germline V gene sequence: CDR1 LNHDA, CDR2 SQIVND (reference sequence). The CDR3 runs 15 residues. CDR3 bases: TGTGCCAGTAGTGTTAACAGGGAAAGAGCCGGGGAGCTGTTTTTT. This codes for CASSVNRERAGELFF.

J is TRBJ1-6 and V is TRBV11-2; 7 bases are a match to TRBD1. This CDR3 has 16 residues. The ends lost 6 bases at V and 7 bases at J; junction bases unmatched: 12. From germline, CDR1 is SGHAT and CDR2 FQNNGV. For the CDR3, the DNA is TGTGCCAGCAGTCAATTTCTAGACAGGGCAAATTCACCCCTCCACTTT. Amino acid sequence: CASSQFLDRANSPLHF. Complete variable domain (other parts from reference TRBV11-2 and TRBJ1-6): EAGVAQSPRYKIIEKRQSVAFWCNPISGHATLYWYQQILGQGPKLLIQFQNNGVVDDSQLPKDRFSAERLKGVDSTLKIQPAKLEDSAVYLCASSQFLDRANSPLHFGNGTRLTVT.

The V and J genes are TRBV28 and TRBJ2-7; 13 positions agree with TRBD2. The CDR3 has 15 amino acids. Germline CDR1 and CDR2: MDHEN and SYDVKM. V dropped 5 bases and J dropped 4; count of bases not matched to a gene: 5. CDR3 in amino acids: CASSPWTSGSYEQYF. As DNA, the CDR3 is TGTGCCAGCAGTCCTTGGACTAGCGGGAGTTACGAGCAGTACTTC.

The chain combines TRBV6-5 with TRBJ1-6, with a weak D call TRBD1 (5 bases). The CDR3 has 14 residues. From germline, CDR1 is MNHEY and CDR2 SVGAGI. Between the trimmed V and J ends, which lost 7 bases and 5 bases, there was a span of 12 bases. CDR3 amino acids: CASTEDINNSPLHF. For the CDR3, the DNA is TGTGCCAGCACCGAGGACATCAATAATTCACCCCTCCACTTT.